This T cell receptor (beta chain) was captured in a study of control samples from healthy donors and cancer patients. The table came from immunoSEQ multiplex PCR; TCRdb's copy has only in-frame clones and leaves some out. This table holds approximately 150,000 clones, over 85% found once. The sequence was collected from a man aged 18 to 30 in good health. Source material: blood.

The CDR3 region is CASSQESVAGIYEQYF. CDR3 sequence (DNA): TGCGCCAGCAGCCAAGAGTCGGTAGCGGGAATCTACGAGCAGTACTTC. J is TRBJ2-7 and V is TRBV4-1, with 8 bases identical to TRBD2. V gave up 0 bases and J gave up 3 bases; unmatched junction bases: 7. The CDR3 runs 16 residues. Germline V gives CDR1 MGHRA, CDR2 YSYEKL.